This record looks at one TCR beta chain sequence and its context. This clone has more than one count but fewer than ten. Which antigen it targets is not known. Base qualities are missing; no much larger clone stands one base away. TCRbeta CDR3 regions were amplified from genomic DNA using the immunoSEQ Assay, a bias-controlled multiplex PCR. The study's own analysis went as follows. Within the assay, amplification of reference gene primers was used to estimate how many nucleated cells each sample contained. To quantify the absolute abundance of each unique TCRbeta CDR3 rearrangement, sequence reads were collapsed and filtered. For each sample, productive Simpson clonality was calculated as the square root of Simpson's diversity index over productive rearrangements. The clones in this table, taken by TCRdb from immuneACCESS, are in-frame only. Not every clone is retained; where verified, under half of the shortfall comes from an unresolved V gene, and the cause of the rest is unknown. V and J calls and clone size are copied from that table; D and trimming were computed from the DNA. In this sample the table shows some 110,000 clones, approximately 78% of which occur a single time. The leading ten clones occupy 7.9% of the sample.

The entry originates in a study of blood T cell repertoires in COVID-19 (TCRdb year 2020). Notes on the research overall: Samples covering the acute and convalescent phases of COVID-19 were provided by collaborators in the United States, Italy and Spain. The material from the prospective study consisted of cDNA or gDNA derived from T cells, B-cell-depleted T cells, or PBMCs. The dataset comprised deeply sampled blood TCRbeta repertoires from subjects exposed to, actively infected with, or recovered from COVID-19. A freely available public database, intended as a resource for researchers studying the immune response to SARS-CoV-2, is where the repertoires were released. The samples were drawn from the first 160 participants of the ongoing ImmuneRACE study and from some 1,300 subjects provided by 6 global collaborators. A de-identified subject ID, COVID-19 status, age in years and sex were almost always included in the sample metadata. HLA class I and class II types, where available, came from metadata supplied by the sample provider rather than from assay-based typing. General findings and caveats noted by the study authors: The amount of clinical and demographic metadata varied by source and participant and was provided uncurated.

Including the terminal cysteine and phenylalanine, the CDR3 comprises 17 residues. The entry retains the CDR3 DNA only, 51 bases that are in frame from base 1. As encoded in the germline V gene (reference sequence), CDR1 is LGHDT while CDR2 is YNNKEL. V is cut back by 2 bases and J by 2 bases, with 5 bases in the junction unmatched. Whole blood was collected in K2EDTA tubes by collaborating institutions according to the institutions' own protocols. For TCRbeta analysis, collaborators shipped samples in one of three forms: frozen whole blood, isolated PBMCs, or DNA extracted from either of those sample types.

The clonotype originates from a man in his 70s with acute or convalescent COVID-19. The chain was built from TRBV3-1 (or the pseudogene TRBV3-2) and TRBJ2-3; TRBD2 aligns with 12 central bases. Sequencing used peripheral blood. At the DNA level, the sequence is TGTGCCAGCAGCCAACCCGGACTAGCGGGACTCACAGATACGCAGTATTTT. Translated, it gives CASSQPGLAGLTDTQYF.